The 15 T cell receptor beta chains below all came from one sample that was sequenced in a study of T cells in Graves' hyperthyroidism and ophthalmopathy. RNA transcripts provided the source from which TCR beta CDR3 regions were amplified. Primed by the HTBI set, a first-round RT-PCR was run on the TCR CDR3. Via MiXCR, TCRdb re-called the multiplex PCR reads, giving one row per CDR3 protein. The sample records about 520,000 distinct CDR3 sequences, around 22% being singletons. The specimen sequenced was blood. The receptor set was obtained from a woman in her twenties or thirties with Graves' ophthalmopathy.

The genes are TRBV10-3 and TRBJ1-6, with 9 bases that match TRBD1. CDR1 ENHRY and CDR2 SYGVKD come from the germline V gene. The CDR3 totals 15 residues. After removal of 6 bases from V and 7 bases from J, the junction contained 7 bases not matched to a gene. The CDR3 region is CAIRAPGQGNSPLHF. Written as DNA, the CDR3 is TGTGCCATCAGGGCCCCGGGACAGGGAAATTCACCCCTCCACTTT.

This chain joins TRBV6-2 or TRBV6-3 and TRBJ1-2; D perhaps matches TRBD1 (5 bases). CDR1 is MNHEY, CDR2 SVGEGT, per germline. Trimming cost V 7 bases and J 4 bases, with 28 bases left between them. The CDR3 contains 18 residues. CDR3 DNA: TGTGCCAGCAAGGAGGGGCTGGATTACACCGGGGGAGGCTATGGCTACACCTTC. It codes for CASKEGLDYTGGGYGYTF.

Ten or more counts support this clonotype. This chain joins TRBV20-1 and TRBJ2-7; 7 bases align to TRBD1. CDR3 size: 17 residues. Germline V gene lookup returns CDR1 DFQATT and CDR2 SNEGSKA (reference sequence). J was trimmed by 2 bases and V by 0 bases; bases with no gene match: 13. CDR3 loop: CSARDPLSGTDTYEQYF. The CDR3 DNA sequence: TGCAGTGCTAGAGACCCCCTCTCCGGGACAGATACCTACGAGCAGTACTTC.

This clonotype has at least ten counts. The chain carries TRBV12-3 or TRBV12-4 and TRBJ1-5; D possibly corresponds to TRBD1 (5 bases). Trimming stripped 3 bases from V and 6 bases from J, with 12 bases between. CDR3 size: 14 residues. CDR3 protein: CASSFGHGGQPQHF. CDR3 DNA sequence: TGTGCCAGCAGTTTCGGCCACGGGGGTCAGCCCCAGCATTTT.

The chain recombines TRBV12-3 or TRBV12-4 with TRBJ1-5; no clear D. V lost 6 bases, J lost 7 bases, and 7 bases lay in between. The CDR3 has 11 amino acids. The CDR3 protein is CASRPEQPQHF. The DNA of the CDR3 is TGTGCCAGCAGACCAGAACAGCCCCAGCATTTT.

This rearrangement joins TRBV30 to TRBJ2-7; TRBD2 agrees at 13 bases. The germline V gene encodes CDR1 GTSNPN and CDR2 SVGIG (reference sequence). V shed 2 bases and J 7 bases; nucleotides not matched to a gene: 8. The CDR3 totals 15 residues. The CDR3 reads CAWSLSGLAGSEQYF. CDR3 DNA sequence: TGTGCCTGGAGTCTATCGGGACTAGCGGGATCAGAGCAGTACTTC.

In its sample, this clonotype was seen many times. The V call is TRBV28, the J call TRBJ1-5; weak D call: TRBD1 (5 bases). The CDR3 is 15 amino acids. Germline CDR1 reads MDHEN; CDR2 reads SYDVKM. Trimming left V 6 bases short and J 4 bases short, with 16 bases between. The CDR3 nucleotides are TGTGCCAGCAGGGATGGGACCGAGTGGAATCAGCCCCAGCATTTT. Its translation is CASRDGTEWNQPQHF.

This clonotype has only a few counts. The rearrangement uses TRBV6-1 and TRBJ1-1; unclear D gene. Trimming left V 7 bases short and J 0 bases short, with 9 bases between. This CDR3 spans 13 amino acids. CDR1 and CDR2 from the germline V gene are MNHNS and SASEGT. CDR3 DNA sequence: TGTGCCAGCAAAAAAGGGTTGAACACTGAAGCTTTCTTT. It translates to CASKKGLNTEAFF.

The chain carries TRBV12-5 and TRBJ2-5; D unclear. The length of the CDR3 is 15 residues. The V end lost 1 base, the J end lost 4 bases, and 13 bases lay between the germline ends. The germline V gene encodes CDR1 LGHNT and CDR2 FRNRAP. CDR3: CASGLGEPRRETQYF. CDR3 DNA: TGTGCTAGTGGTTTGGGGGAACCCCGACGAGAGACCCAGTACTTC.

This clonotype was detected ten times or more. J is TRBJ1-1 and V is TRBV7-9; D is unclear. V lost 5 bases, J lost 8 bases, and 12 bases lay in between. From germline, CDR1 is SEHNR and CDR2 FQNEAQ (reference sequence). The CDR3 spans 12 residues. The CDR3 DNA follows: TGTGCCAGCAGCCCGGATGGCGGAGAAGCTTTCTTT. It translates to CASSPDGGEAFF.

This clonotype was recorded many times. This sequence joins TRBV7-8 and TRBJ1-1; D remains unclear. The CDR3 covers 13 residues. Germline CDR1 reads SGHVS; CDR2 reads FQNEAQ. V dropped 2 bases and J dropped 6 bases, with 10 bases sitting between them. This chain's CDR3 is CASSLWGKAEAFF. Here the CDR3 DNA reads TGTGCCAGCAGCTTATGGGGAAAGGCTGAAGCTTTCTTT.

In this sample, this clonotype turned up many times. CDR3 amino acids: CASSLEQGLYEQYF. CDR3 nucleotide sequence: TGTGCCAGCAGCTTAGAACAGGGACTCTACGAGCAGTACTTC. V gene TRBV7-9 combines with J gene TRBJ2-7, with D perhaps being TRBD1 or TRBD2 (6 bases each). This CDR3 region has 14 residues. V lost 1 base and J lost 3, with 10 bases in between. The germline CDR1 and CDR2 sequences are SEHNR and FQNEAQ (reference sequence).

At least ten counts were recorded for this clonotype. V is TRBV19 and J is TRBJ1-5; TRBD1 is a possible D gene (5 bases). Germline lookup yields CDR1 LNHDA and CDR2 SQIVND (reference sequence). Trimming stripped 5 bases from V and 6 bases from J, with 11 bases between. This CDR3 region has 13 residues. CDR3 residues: CASSETVLQPQHF. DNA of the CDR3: TGTGCCAGTAGTGAGACAGTTCTTCAGCCCCAGCATTTT.

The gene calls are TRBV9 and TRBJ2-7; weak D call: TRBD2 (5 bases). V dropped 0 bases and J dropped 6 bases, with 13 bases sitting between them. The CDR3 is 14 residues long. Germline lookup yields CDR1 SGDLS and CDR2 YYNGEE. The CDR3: CASSVDSGLSEQYF. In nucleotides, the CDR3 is TGTGCCAGCAGCGTAGACAGCGGATTATCCGAGCAGTACTTC.

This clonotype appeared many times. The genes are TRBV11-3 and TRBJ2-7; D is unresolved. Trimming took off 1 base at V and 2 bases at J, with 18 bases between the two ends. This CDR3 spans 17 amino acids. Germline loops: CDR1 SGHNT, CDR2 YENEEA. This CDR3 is CASSLVVGHRTTYEQYF. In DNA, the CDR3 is TGTGCCAGCAGCTTAGTAGTCGGCCACCGAACCACCTACGAGCAGTACTTC.